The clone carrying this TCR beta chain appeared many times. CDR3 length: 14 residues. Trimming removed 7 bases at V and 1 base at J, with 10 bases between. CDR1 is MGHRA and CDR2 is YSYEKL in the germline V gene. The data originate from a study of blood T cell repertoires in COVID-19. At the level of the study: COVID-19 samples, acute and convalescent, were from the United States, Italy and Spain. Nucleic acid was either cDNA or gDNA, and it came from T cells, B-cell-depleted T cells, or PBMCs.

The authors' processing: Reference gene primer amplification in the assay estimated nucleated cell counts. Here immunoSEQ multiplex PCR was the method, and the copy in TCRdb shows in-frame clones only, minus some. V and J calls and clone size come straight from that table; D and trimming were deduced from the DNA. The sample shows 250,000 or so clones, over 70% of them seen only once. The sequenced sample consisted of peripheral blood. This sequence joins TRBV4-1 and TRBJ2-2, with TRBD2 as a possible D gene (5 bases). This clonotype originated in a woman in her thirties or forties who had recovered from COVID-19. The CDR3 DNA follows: TGCGCCAGCAACTTCGGGGAGAACACCGGGGAGCTGTTTTTT. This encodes CASNFGENTGELFF.